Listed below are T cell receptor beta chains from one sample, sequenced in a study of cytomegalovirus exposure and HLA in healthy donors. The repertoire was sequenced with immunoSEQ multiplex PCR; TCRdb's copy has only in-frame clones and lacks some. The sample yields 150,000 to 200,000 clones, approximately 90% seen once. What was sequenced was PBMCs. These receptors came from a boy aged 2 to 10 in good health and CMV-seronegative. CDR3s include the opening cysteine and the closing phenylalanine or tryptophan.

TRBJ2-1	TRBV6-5	CASSPLKRETNEQFF
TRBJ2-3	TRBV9	CASSAYLGTSGTVTDTQYF
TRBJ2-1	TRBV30	CAWRGTQLAGVVREQFF
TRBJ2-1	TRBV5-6	CASIIAGGPRNEQFF
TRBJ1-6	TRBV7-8	CASTFNLGSSYNSPLHF
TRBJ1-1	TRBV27	CASSPRQNRNEAFF
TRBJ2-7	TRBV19	CASSSGDYEQYF
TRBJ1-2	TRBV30	CAWKGGGPSYTF
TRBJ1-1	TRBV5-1	CASSREGEGAFF
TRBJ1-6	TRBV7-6	CASSLAGFSSPLHF
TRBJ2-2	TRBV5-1	CASSLEGLNTGELFF
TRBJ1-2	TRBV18	CASSTTGDNYGYTF
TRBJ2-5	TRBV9	CASSSGLTQETQYF
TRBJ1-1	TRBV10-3	CAIWDRDSNTEAFF
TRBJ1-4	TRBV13	CASSLTQTNEKLFF
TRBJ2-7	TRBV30	CAWNSGGYEQYF
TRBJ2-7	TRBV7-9	CASSRGTGLNEQYF
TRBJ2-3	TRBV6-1	CASSERGDTDTQYF
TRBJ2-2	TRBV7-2	CASSLVGGPGTGELFF
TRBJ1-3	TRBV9	CASSVELRGSAGNTIYF
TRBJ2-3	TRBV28	CASRSHFGTGGPDTQYF
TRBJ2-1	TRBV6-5	CASSSQAGETYNEQFF